A single sample is the source of the 22 T cell receptor beta chains below, sequenced in a study of blood T cell repertoires in COVID-19. Using immunoSEQ multiplex PCR, the repertoire was profiled, and TCRdb retains in-frame clones only, with some absent. This table has about 50,000 clones, roughly 88% appearing once. The sequenced sample consisted of peripheral blood. These receptors all stem from a human donor with active COVID-19. The donor label of this sample is uncertain.

The V call is TRBV5-1, the J call TRBJ2-3; TRBD2 aligns across 12 bases. The CDR3 has 14 amino acids. CDR1 is SGHRS and CDR2 is YFSETQ in the germline V gene. V shed 4 bases, J shed 8 bases, and the junction held 5 bases outside the gene matches. The DNA for the CDR3 is TGCGCCAGCAGCGGGGGACTAGCGGGTTCTACGCAGTATTTT. Translating it yields CASSGGLAGSTQYF.

The V and J genes are TRBV7-2 and TRBJ1-3; 7 bases fit TRBD1. CDR3 length equals 19 residues. V dropped 4 bases and J dropped 0; count of bases not matched to a gene: 15. CDR1 and CDR2 from the germline V gene are SGHTA and FQGNSA. The CDR3 sequence is CASSSRNWDSRYSGNTIYF. DNA for the CDR3: TGTGCCAGCAGCTCTCGGAACTGGGACAGCCGATACTCTGGAAACACCATATATTTT.

This rearrangement joins TRBV27 to TRBJ2-3; D unresolved. Looked up from germline, CDR1 is MNHEY and CDR2 is SMNVEV (reference sequence). The CDR3 length is 13 residues. V lost 8 bases, J lost 4 bases, and 13 bases lay in between. The CDR3 here is CASAHERPDTQYF. The CDR3, as DNA: TGTGCCAGCGCCCATGAGAGGCCAGATACGCAGTATTTT.

V is TRBV27 and J is TRBJ2-4; D gene uncertain. The CDR3 has 11 residues. V was pared by 7 bases and J by 6 bases, with 7 bases between. Germline CDR1 reads MNHEY; CDR2 reads SMNVEV (reference sequence). This CDR3 reads CASTSGNIQYF. The DNA of the CDR3 is TGTGCCAGCACCTCAGGAAACATTCAGTACTTC.

This CDR3 is CATSDPDRGYGYTF. CDR3 bases: TGTGCCACCAGTGATCCGGACAGGGGCTATGGCTACACCTTC. The genes are TRBV24-1 and TRBJ1-2; 9 bases map to TRBD1. This CDR3 spans 14 amino acids. The junction had 2 bases not matched to a gene; V was cut back by 3 bases and J by 4 bases. CDR1 is KGHDR, CDR2 SFDVKD, per germline.

The chain recombines TRBV2 with TRBJ2-1, with TRBD1 as a possible D gene (6 bases). CDR1 is SNHLY, CDR2 FYNNEI, per germline. The CDR3 has 12 residues. V lost 8 bases and J 4 bases, leaving 9 bases between the germline ends. The CDR3 spells CASGQTYNEQFF. In DNA form, the CDR3 reads TGTGCCAGCGGACAGACTTACAATGAGCAGTTCTTC.

The chain has TRBV30 and TRBJ1-5; 10 positions match TRBD1. The CDR3 is 19 amino acids. V gave up 0 bases and J gave up 0 bases; unmatched junction bases: 11. Per germline, CDR1 GTSNPN and CDR2 SVGIG (reference sequence). For the CDR3, the DNA is TGTGCCTGGAGTGTAGGACAGGGGGTACTATCAAATAGCAATCAGCCCCAGCATTTT. Its translation is CAWSVGQGVLSNSNQPQHF.

The V gene is TRBV10-3, the J gene TRBJ2-1; no reliable D call. The ends were cut back, 0 bases at V and 7 bases at J, with 7 bases in the middle. CDR3 length: 13 amino acids. The germline V gene has CDR1 ENHRY and CDR2 SYGVKD. As DNA, the CDR3 is TGTGCCATCAGTGAGTCGACTTTTAATGAGCAGTTCTTC. Residues: CAISESTFNEQFF.

This clone was observed once. V gene TRBV30 combines with J gene TRBJ2-7; D gene uncertain. Trimming pared 0 bases from V and 3 bases from J, leaving 18 bases between. There are 16 residues in the CDR3. CDR1 and CDR2 from the germline V gene are GTSNPN and SVGIG (reference sequence). The CDR3 nucleotides are TGTGCCTGGAGTGTTGGTAGTTGGTACGCTAACTACGAGCAGTACTTC. Translation gives CAWSVGSWYANYEQYF.

There are a few counts of this clone. The chain employs TRBV5-1 and TRBJ1-1, with 7 bases lining up with TRBD1. CDR1 SGHRS and CDR2 YFSETQ come from the germline V gene. V shed 4 bases, J shed 1 base, and the junction held 4 bases outside the gene matches. The CDR3 is 14 residues long. The CDR3 here is CASSRDSKNTEAFF. CDR3 bases: TGCGCCAGCAGCCGGGACAGTAAGAACACTGAAGCTTTCTTT.

The chain uses TRBV28 and TRBJ2-2; 7 bases map to TRBD1. Germline V gene sequence: CDR1 MDHEN, CDR2 SYDVKM. V dropped 6 bases and J dropped 4; count of bases not matched to a gene: 5. CDR3 size: 14 residues. CDR3 loop: CASRTTGSTGELFF. Here the CDR3 DNA reads TGTGCCAGCAGGACGACAGGGAGCACCGGGGAGCTGTTTTTT. Full variable domain (outside the CDR3, taken from reference TRBV28 and TRBJ2-2): DVKVTQSSRYLVKRTGEKVFLECVQDMDHENMFWYRQDPGLGLRLIYFSYDVKMKEKGDIPEGYSVSREKKERFSLILESASTNQTSMYLCASRTTGSTGELFFGEGSRLTVL.

This sequence joins TRBV5-8 and TRBJ1-2, with 8 bases that match TRBD1. Trimming removed 2 bases from V and 1 base from J; junction bases left unmatched: 7. The CDR3 runs to 16 residues. CDR1 is SGHTS and CDR2 is YDEGEE in the germline V gene. The CDR3 DNA sequence: TGTGCCAGCAGCTTCAGGTCTGGACAGGGTAACTATGGCTACACCTTC. Encoded protein: CASSFRSGQGNYGYTF.

This rearrangement joins TRBV2 to TRBJ2-1; 9 bases are a match to TRBD2. This CDR3 has 14 residues. Germline V gene sequence: CDR1 SNHLY, CDR2 FYNNEI. After removal of 3 bases from V and 8 bases from J, the junction contained 5 bases not matched to a gene. Here the CDR3 reads CASSDGGGADEQFF. CDR3 bases: TGTGCCAGCAGTGATGGCGGGGGGGCAGATGAGCAGTTCTTC.

The genes are TRBV6-6 and TRBJ1-2; 8 bases map to TRBD1. The CDR3 length is 13 residues. Per the germline V gene, CDR1 is MNHNY and CDR2 is SVGAGI (reference sequence). V shed 5 bases and J 8 bases; nucleotides not matched to a gene: 7. The CDR3 here is CASSRDRLGGYTF. CDR3 DNA sequence: TGTGCCAGCAGTCGGGACAGGCTGGGCGGCTACACCTTC.

The chain uses TRBV6-6 and TRBJ1-5; D is perhaps TRBD1 (6 bases). CDR3 length equals 15 residues. V was pared by 6 bases and J by 5 bases, with 17 bases between. Germline V gene sequence: CDR1 MNHNY, CDR2 SVGAGI (reference sequence). The CDR3 sequence: CASRSSGTLDQPQHF. The CDR3 nucleotides are TGTGCCAGCAGATCCTCCGGGACATTGGATCAGCCCCAGCATTTT.

The chain employs TRBV5-1 and TRBJ1-2; the D gene is possibly TRBD1 (6 bases). The V gene's germline CDR1 is SGHRS and CDR2 YFSETQ. The CDR3 runs to 13 residues. Trimming removed 0 bases at V and 6 bases at J, with 9 bases between. CDR3 in amino acids: CASSLVTGNGYTF. DNA for the CDR3: TGCGCCAGCAGCTTGGTCACAGGGAATGGCTACACCTTC.

The chain is built from TRBV5-5 and TRBJ2-3; a possible D gene is TRBD1 (5 bases). V dropped 4 bases and J dropped 4 bases, with 22 bases sitting between them. CDR3 size: 17 residues. Looked up from germline, CDR1 is SGHKS and CDR2 is YYEKEE (reference sequence). CDR3 region: CASSPVIRGHDSDTQYF. CDR3 coding DNA: TGTGCCAGCAGCCCCGTAATTAGGGGCCACGATTCAGATACGCAGTATTTT.

The chain recombines TRBV9 with TRBJ1-6; 8 positions agree with TRBD1. This CDR3 comprises 17 residues. Germline lookup yields CDR1 SGDLS and CDR2 YYNGEE. Trimming took 6 bases from V and 8 from J; bases not matched to a gene: 16. The CDR3 reads CASTPTPSDRGYSPLHF. DNA of the CDR3: TGTGCCAGCACCCCGACCCCCAGCGACAGGGGATATTCACCCCTCCACTTT.

V is TRBV18 and J is TRBJ2-7, with 7 bases identical to TRBD1. Germline CDR1 KGHSH, CDR2 LQKENI. The CDR3 consists of 15 residues. Trimming at V came to 5 bases and at J to 5 bases, leaving 12 bases not matched to a gene. The DNA for the CDR3 is TGTGCCAGCTCAACAAGCCTCGGACAGGTCCACGAGCAGTACTTC. It codes for CASSTSLGQVHEQYF. Combining the CDR3 with reference TRBV18 and TRBJ2-7 gives the whole variable domain NAGVMQNPRHLVRRRGQEARLRCSPMKGHSHVYWYRQLPEEGLKFMVYLQKENIIDESGMPKERFSAEFPKEGPSILRIQQVVRGDSAAYFCASSTSLGQVHEQYFGPGTRLTVT.

The genes are TRBV9 and TRBJ1-6; D ambiguous. The CDR3 has 15 residues. Germline V CDR1 and CDR2: SGDLS, YYNGEE. V dropped 0 bases and J dropped 5 bases, with 9 bases sitting between them. The CDR3 region has the DNA TGTGCCAGCAGCGTAGCACCGATAGATAATTCACCCCTCCACTTT. Protein product: CASSVAPIDNSPLHF.

J is TRBJ2-7 and V is TRBV28, with a possible D match to TRBD1 (5 bases). Trimming took off 6 bases at V and 5 bases at J, with 11 bases between the two ends. The CDR3 contains 12 residues. CDR1 and CDR2 from the germline V gene are MDHEN and SYDVKM. This chain's CDR3 is CASRATGDEQYF. The CDR3 nucleotides read TGTGCCAGCAGGGCCACAGGCGACGAGCAGTACTTC.

The chain recombines TRBV7-9 with TRBJ2-2, with 7 bases aligning to TRBD1. The CDR3 covers 14 residues. Trimming at V came to 5 bases and at J to 4 bases, leaving 4 bases not matched to a gene. From germline, CDR1 is SEHNR and CDR2 FQNEAQ (reference sequence). CDR3 bases: TGTGCCAGCAGCGAAAGGACAGGCACCGGGGAGCTGTTTTTT. This translates into CASSERTGTGELFF.